The text below deals with one TCR beta chain. This record comes from a study of cytomegalovirus exposure and HLA in healthy donors. The study ran its PCR with 60 Vbeta and 13 Jbeta primers. Sequencing was performed with immunoSEQ multiplex PCR; in TCRdb, only in-frame clones are kept and a portion is missing. The profile shows 160,000 or so clones, roughly 79% of them singletons. Sequences were obtained from PBMCs. The TCR comes from a woman under 30 in good health and CMV-seropositive.

The chain's CDR3 is CASSYSGGYTGELFF. CDR3 sequence (DNA): TGTGCCAGCAGTTACAGCGGGGGGTACACCGGGGAGCTGTTTTTT. V is TRBV6-6 and J is TRBJ2-2; 9 positions agree with TRBD2. Germline V CDR1 and CDR2: MNHNY, SVGAGI (reference sequence). The V and J ends lost 2 bases and 3 bases, in that order; junction bases with no gene match: 1. The CDR3 contains 15 residues.